Listed here is a single T cell receptor (beta chain). The data were produced by immunoSEQ multiplex PCR, yet TCRdb's version contains in-frame clones alone and is incomplete. The sample has 600,000 to 900,000 clones; approximately 85% are singletons. This specimen belongs to a study of shared T cell receptors in the human thymus. These records were also assigned to another study, of human thymus T cells. That study reports: Resections were taken during corrective heart surgery, and the thymus tissue came from these.

This clonotype was sampled from a girl less than two years old with a congenital heart defect. Sequenced input: thymocytes.

The CDR3 sequence: CASSLVHVLAGPWGSYNEQFF. Here the CDR3 DNA reads TGTGCCAGCAGCTTAGTCCACGTACTAGCGGGCCCTTGGGGCTCCTACAATGAGCAGTTCTTC. The rearrangement links TRBV7-6 to TRBJ2-1, with TRBD2 matching over 9 bases. The trim removed 1 base at V and 0 bases at J, leaving 16 bases unmatched. The CDR3 loop spans 21 amino acids. Germline V gene sequence: CDR1 SGHVS, CDR2 FNYEAQ.